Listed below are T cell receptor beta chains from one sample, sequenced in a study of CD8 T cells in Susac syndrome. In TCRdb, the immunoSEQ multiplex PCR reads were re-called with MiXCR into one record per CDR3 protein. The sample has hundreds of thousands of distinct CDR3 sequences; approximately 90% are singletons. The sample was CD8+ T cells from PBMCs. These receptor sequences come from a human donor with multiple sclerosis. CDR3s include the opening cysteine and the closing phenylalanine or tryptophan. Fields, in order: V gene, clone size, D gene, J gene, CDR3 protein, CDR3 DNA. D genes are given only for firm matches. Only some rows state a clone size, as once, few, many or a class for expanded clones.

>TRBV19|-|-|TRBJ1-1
CASSIGSRGNTEAFF
TGTGCCAGTAGTATTGGGAGCAGGGGGAACACTGAAGCTTTCTTT
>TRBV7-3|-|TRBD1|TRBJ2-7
CASSPRGQGVHEQYF
TGTGCCAGCAGCCCCCGGGGACAGGGGGTACACGAGCAGTACTTC
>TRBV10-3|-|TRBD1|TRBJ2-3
CAILEGQGIDTQYF
TGTGCCATCTTGGAGGGACAGGGCATAGATACGCAGTATTTT
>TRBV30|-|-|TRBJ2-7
CAWSPDSRSYEQYF
TGTGCCTGGAGCCCTGACAGTCGCTCCTACGAGCAGTACTTC
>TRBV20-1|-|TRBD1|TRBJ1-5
CSASGTDNQPQHF
TGCAGTGCTAGTGGGACAGACAATCAGCCCCAGCATTTT
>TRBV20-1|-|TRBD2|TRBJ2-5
CSARGGTRLETQYF
TGCAGTGCTAGAGGAGGGACTAGATTAGAGACCCAGTACTTC
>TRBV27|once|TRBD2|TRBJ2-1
CASSLSRGGYNEQFF
TGTGCCAGCAGTTTATCGCGGGGGGGCTACAATGAGCAGTTCTTC
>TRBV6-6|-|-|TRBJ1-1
CASRAGWAEAFF
TGTGCCAGCAGAGCGGGGTGGGCTGAAGCTTTCTTT
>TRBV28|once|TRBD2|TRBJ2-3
CASSFRAGLAGGGTQYF
TGTGCCAGCAGTTTCCGGGCTGGACTAGCGGGGGGAGGGACGCAGTATTTT
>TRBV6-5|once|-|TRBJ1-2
CASSSTVFLDYGYTF
TGTGCCAGCAGTTCTACAGTCTTCCTAGACTATGGCTACACCTTC
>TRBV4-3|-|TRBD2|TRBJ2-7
CASSLGLVGAYEQYF
TGCGCCAGCAGCCTTGGACTAGTGGGGGCCTACGAGCAGTACTTC
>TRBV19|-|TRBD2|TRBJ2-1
CASSISGGPYNEQFF
TGTGCCAGTAGTATTAGCGGGGGGCCTTACAATGAGCAGTTCTTC
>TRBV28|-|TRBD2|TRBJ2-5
CASSSLTLGLAGHQETQYF
TGTGCCAGCAGTTCCCTAACCTTGGGACTAGCGGGCCATCAAGAGACCCAGTACTTC
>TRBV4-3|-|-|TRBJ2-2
CASSPARGLETGELFF
TGCGCCAGCAGCCCAGCGCGGGGCCTCGAGACCGGGGAGCTGTTTTTT
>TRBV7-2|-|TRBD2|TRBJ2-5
CASSFGLAPGQETQYF
TGTGCCAGCAGCTTCGGACTAGCGCCGGGGCAGGAGACCCAGTACTTC
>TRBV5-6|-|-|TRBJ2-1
CASSLELQVHEQFF
TGTGCCAGCAGCTTGGAACTCCAGGTCCATGAGCAGTTCTTC
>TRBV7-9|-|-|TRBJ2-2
CASSSGVTGELFF
TGTGCCAGCAGCTCGGGGGTCACCGGGGAGCTGTTTTTT
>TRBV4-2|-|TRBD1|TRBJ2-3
CASSQEQGATDTQYF
TGTGCCAGCAGCCAAGAACAGGGGGCCACAGATACGCAGTATTTT
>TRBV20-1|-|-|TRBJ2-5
CSARDSTGKETQYF
TGCAGTGCTAGAGATTCTACAGGGAAAGAGACCCAGTACTTC
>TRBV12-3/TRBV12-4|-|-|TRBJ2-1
CASSLVQGNEQFF
TGTGCCAGCAGTTTAGTACAGGGCAATGAGCAGTTCTTC
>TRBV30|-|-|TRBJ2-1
CACLYNEQFF
TGTGCCTGCTTATACAATGAGCAGTTCTTC
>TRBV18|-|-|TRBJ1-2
CASSPGRDYGYTF
TGTGCCAGCTCACCAGGCCGGGACTATGGCTACACCTTC
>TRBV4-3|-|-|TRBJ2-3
CASSQDRVGGDTQYF
TGCGCCAGCAGCCAAGATCGTGTAGGGGGAGATACGCAGTATTTT
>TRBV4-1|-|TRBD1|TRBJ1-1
CASSQARGQWNTEAFF
TGCGCCAGCAGCCAAGCTAGGGGACAGTGGAACACTGAAGCTTTCTTT
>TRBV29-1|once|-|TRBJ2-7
CSVETRPSYEQYF
TGCAGCGTTGAGACCAGGCCTTCCTACGAGCAGTACTTC
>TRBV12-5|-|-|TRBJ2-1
CASGSWGNSYNEQFF
TGTGCTAGTGGTTCCTGGGGGAACTCCTACAATGAGCAGTTCTTC
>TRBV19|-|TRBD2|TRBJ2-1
CASSIGTTNEQFF
TGTGCCAGTAGTATCGGGACTACCAATGAGCAGTTCTTC
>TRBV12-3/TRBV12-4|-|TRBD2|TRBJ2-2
CASSSGLAGGPGGELFF
TGTGCCAGCAGTTCAGGACTAGCGGGAGGGCCCGGCGGGGAGCTGTTTTTT
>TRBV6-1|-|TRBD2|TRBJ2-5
CASSDSGKETQYF
TGTGCCAGCAGTGATAGCGGGAAAGAGACCCAGTACTTC
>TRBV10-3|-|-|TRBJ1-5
CAIKNPQGNQPQHF
TGTGCCATCAAGAACCCCCAGGGGAATCAGCCCCAGCATTTT
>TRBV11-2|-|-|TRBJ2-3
CASSETGRGVTDTQYF
TGTGCCAGCAGCGAGACCGGTAGGGGGGTCACAGATACGCAGTATTTT
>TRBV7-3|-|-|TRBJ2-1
CASSLLQSSYNEQFF
TGTGCCAGCAGCTTATTACAGAGCTCCTACAATGAGCAGTTCTTC
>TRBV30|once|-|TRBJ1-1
CAWSEIAPEAFF
TGTGCCTGGAGTGAAATTGCCCCTGAAGCTTTCTTT
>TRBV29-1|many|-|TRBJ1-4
CSARDNNEKLFF
TGCAGCGCACGGGATAATAATGAAAAACTGTTTTTT
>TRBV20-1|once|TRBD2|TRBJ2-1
CSARGLAGVRFYNEQFF
TGCAGTGCTAGAGGACTAGCGGGAGTTCGGTTTTACAATGAGCAGTTCTTC
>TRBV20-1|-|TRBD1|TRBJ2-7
CSAPLGDRGVGDEQYF
TGCAGTGCTCCCCTGGGGGACAGGGGAGTCGGGGACGAGCAGTACTTC
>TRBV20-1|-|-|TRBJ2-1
CSARDHGPNEQFF
TGCAGTGCTAGAGATCATGGACCAAATGAGCAGTTCTTC
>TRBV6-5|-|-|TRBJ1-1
CASSSYRTAEAFF
TGTGCCAGCAGTTCCTATCGGACGGCTGAAGCTTTCTTT
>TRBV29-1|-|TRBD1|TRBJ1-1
CSVTGVTTEAFF
TGCAGCGTAACAGGGGTCACCACTGAAGCTTTCTTT
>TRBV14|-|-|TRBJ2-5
CASSHYQETQYF
TGTGCCAGCAGCCACTACCAAGAGACCCAGTACTTC
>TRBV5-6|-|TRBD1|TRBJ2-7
CASSLPGQLVEQYF
TGTGCCAGCAGCCTACCGGGACAGTTGGTCGAGCAGTACTTC
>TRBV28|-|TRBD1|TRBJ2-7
CAIGSQGAYEQYF
TGTGCCATCGGGTCCCAGGGGGCCTACGAGCAGTACTTC
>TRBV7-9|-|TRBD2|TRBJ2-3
CASSTGLAGGPEDTQYF
TGTGCCAGCAGCACGGGACTAGCGGGAGGGCCCGAAGATACGCAGTATTTT
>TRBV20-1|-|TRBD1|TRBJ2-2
CSARDTGTGDTGELFF
TGCAGTGCTAGAGACACCGGGACAGGGGACACCGGGGAGCTGTTTTTT
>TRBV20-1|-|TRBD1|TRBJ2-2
CSARPNIRTGTDGELFF
TGCAGTGCTCGGCCCAATATCCGGACAGGGACGGACGGGGAGCTGTTTTTT
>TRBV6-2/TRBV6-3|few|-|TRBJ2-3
CASSVSTDTQYF
TGTGCCAGCAGTGTTTCGACAGATACGCAGTATTTT
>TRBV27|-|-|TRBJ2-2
CASTTNGELFF
TGTGCCAGCACGACAAACGGGGAGCTGTTTTTT
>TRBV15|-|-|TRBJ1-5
CATSRDRRWGNQPQHF
TGTGCCACCAGCAGAGATAGGAGGTGGGGCAATCAGCCCCAGCATTTT